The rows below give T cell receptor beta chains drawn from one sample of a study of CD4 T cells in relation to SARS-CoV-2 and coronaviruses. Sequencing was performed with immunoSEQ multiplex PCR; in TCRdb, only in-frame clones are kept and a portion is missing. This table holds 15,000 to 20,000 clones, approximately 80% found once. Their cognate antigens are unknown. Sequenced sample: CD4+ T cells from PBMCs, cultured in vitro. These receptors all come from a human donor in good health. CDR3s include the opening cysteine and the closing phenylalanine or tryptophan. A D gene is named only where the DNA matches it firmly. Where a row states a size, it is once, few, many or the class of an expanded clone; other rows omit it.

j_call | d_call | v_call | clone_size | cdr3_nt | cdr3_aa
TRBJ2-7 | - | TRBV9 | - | TGTGCCAGCAGCGTCGAAGCGGACTCCTACGAGCAGTACTTC | CASSVEADSYEQYF
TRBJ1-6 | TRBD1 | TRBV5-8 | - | TGTGCCAGCAGCTTGGTGGGACAGTATAATTCACCCCTCCACTTT | CASSLVGQYNSPLHF
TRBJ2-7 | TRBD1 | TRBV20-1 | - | TGCAGTGCTTCGACAGGGATCGAGCAGTACTTC | CSASTGIEQYF
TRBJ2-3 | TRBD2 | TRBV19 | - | TGTGCCAGTACTACTAGCGGGTCGGCCGGCACAGATACGCAGTATTTT | CASTTSGSAGTDTQYF
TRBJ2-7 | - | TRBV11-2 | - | TGTGCCAGCAGCTTAGCGTCCGGACAGACCTACGAGCAGTACTTC | CASSLASGQTYEQYF
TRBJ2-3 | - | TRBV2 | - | TGTGCCAGCAGTGCCCAGGGCCCTACGAGGGTAGCAAGCACAGATACGCAGTATTTT | CASSAQGPTRVASTDTQYF
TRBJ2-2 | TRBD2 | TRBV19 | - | TGTGCCAGTAGTAATCTAGCGGGACTGGGGACCGGGGAGCTGTTTTTT | CASSNLAGLGTGELFF
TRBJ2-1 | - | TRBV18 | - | TGTGCCAGCTCGCCAAGGGGAGGCGAGCAGTTCTTC | CASSPRGGEQFF
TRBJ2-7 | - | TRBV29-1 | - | TGCAGCGTTGAGCCGTTGGGGGCCTACGAGCAGTACTTC | CSVEPLGAYEQYF
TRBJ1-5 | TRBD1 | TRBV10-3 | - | TGTGCCATCAGTGAGGAGGCCAGGGGGCGAAGCAATCAGCCCCAGCATTTT | CAISEEARGRSNQPQHF
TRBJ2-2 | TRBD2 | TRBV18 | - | TGTGCCAGCTCACCACCCGGGGGGATGAACACCGGGGAGCTGTTTTTT | CASSPPGGMNTGELFF
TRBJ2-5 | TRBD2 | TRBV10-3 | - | TGTGCCATCAGTGAGTCGGCCGGGACTAGCGAGTATCAAGAGACCCAGTACTTC | CAISESAGTSEYQETQYF
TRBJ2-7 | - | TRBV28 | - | TGTGCCAGCAGTTCTCGAGGGGGGCTGGGACAGCCCCCCTACGAGCAGTACTTC | CASSSRGGLGQPPYEQYF
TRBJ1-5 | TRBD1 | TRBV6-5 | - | TGTGCCAGCACTACAGGGGGCGAAGGACAGCCCCAGCATTTT | CASTTGGEGQPQHF
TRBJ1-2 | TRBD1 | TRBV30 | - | TGTGCCTGGAGTCCCCCAGGGGGCGGCTACACCTTC | CAWSPPGGGYTF
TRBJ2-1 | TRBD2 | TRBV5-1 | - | TGCGCCAGCAGCTTGGTGCTAGCGGGACTCCCCTCCTACAATGAGCAGTTCTTC | CASSLVLAGLPSYNEQFF
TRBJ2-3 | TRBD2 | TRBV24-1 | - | TGTGCCACCACGGGGACTAGCGGGAGGCACTATATCTATTTT | CATTGTSGRHYIYF
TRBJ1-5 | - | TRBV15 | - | TGTGCCACCAGCGGGAGGACAGTCTTGAATCAGCCCCAGCATTTT | CATSGRTVLNQPQHF
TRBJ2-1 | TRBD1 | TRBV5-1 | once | TGCGCCAGCAGCTTGGTTGGGGCAGGGGGCTCCAATGAGCAGTTCTTC | CASSLVGAGGSNEQFF
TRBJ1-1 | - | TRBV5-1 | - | TGCGCCAGCAGCTTCAGGGTTACGGACACTGAAGCTTTCTTT | CASSFRVTDTEAFF
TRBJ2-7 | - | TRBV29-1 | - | TGCAGCGTCGCCGAGCGAGGGTACGAGCAGTACTTC | CSVAERGYEQYF
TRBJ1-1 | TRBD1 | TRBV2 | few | TGTGCCAGCAGGGGGAGGGGGCCGGCGAACACTGAAGCTTTCTTT | CASRGRGPANTEAFF
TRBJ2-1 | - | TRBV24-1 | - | TGTGCCACCAGTGACTCTAGTGAATATGAGCAGTTCTTC | CATSDSSEYEQFF
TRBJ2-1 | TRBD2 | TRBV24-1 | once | TGTGCCACCAGTGGCCCCCCCGGGACTAGCGGGAGGATCTACAATGAGCAGTTCTTC | CATSGPPGTSGRIYNEQFF
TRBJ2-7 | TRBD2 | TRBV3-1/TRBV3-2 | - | TGTGCCAGCAGCCAAGGCTCCCCGGGACTAGCCTACGAGCAGTACTTC | CASSQGSPGLAYEQYF
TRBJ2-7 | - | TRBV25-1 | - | TGTGCCAGCAGTGATCACGACCCCAGACACCCTTACGAGCAGTACTTC | CASSDHDPRHPYEQYF
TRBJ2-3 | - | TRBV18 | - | TGTGCCAGCTCGAGTTATTCAGATACGCAGTATTTT | CASSSYSDTQYF
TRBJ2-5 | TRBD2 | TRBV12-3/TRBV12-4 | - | TGTGCCAGCAGTTCTAGCGGGATTGAGACCCAGTACTTC | CASSSSGIETQYF
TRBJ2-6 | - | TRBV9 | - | TGTGCCAGCAGCCACGATAGTTGGAACTCTGGGGCCAACGTCCTGACTTTC | CASSHDSWNSGANVLTF
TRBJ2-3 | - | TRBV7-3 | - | TGTGCCAGCAGCCCCTTTGGGGGCACAGATACGCAGTATTTT | CASSPFGGTDTQYF
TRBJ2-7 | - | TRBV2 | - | - | CASSVGSGAWDF
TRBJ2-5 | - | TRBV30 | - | TGTGCCTGGGGGGGTGGAGGACTGTACCAAGAGACCCAGTACTTC | CAWGGGGLYQETQYF
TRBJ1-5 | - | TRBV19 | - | TGTGCCAGTAGTATAGAAGGGGGGGCGCGCAATCAGCCCCAGCATTTT | CASSIEGGARNQPQHF
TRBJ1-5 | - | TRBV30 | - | TGTGCCTGGAGTATTCTGGACAATCAGCCCCAGCATTTT | CAWSILDNQPQHF
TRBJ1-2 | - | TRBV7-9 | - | TGTGCCAGCAGCTTAACATGGTCTGGCTACACCTTC | CASSLTWSGYTF
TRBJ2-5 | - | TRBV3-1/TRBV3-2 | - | TGTGCCAGCAGGCAAGCGTACCAAGAGACCCAGTACTTC | CASRQAYQETQYF
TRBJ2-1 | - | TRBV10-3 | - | TGTGCCGCAGGCGGAACTAAGCTCCGCGACAATGAGCAGTTCTTC | CAAGGTKLRDNEQFF
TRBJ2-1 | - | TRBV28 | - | TGTGCCAGCAGTTTGGTATCCTACAATGAGCAGTTCTTC | CASSLVSYNEQFF
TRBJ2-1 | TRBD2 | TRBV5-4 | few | TGTGCCAGCAGCTTGGCGGGAGGAACGAACTATGAGCAGTTCTTC | CASSLAGGTNYEQFF
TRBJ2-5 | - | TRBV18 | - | TGTGCCAGCTCACCAAGGGGGGGTCCGGAGACCCAGTACTTC | CASSPRGGPETQYF
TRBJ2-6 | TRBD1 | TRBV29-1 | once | TGCAGCGTTCTCGACAGGGTCCCCTCTGGGGCCAACGTCCTGACTTTC | CSVLDRVPSGANVLTF
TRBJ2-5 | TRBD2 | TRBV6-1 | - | TGTGCCAGCAGTGTACTAGCGGGAGAGGGGGGCCAAGAGACCCAGTACTTC | CASSVLAGEGGQETQYF
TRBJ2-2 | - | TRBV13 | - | TGTGCCAGCAGCCCGAGACCGGGGGACGGGGAGCTGTTTTTT | CASSPRPGDGELFF
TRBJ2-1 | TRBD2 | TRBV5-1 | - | TGCGCCAGCAGCCCCAGTGTAGCGGGAGGCTACAATGAGCAGTTCTTC | CASSPSVAGGYNEQFF
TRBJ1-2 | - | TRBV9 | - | TGTGCCAGCAGCGTAACCGAGGGGGGTTATGGCTACACCTTC | CASSVTEGGYGYTF
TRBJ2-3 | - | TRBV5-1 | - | TGCGCCAGCAGGCCGGGAGAAGATACGCAGTATTTT | CASRPGEDTQYF
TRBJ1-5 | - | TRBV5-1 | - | TGCGCCAGCAGCTTGGAATTTGACAGCCAGCCCCAGCATTTT | CASSLEFDSQPQHF
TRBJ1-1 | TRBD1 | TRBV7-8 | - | TGTGCCAGCAGCGTGACAGGGGAGGCTGAAGCTTTCTTT | CASSVTGEAEAFF
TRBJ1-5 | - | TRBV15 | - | TGTGCCACCAGCACCCAAGGCCGGGACGGAGTATATCAGCCCCAGCATTTT | CATSTQGRDGVYQPQHF
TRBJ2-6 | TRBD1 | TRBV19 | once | TGTGCCAGTAGTATATGGGGCAGGGGGCGAGGGTTTTCTGGGGCCAACGTCCTGACTTTC | CASSIWGRGRGFSGANVLTF
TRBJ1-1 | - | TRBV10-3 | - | TGTGCCATCAGGGGACCCTTGAACACTGAAGCTTTCTTT | CAIRGPLNTEAFF
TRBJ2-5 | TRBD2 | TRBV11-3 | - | TGTGCCAGCAGCTTACGGTCTAGCGGGAGTGCGGACAGTGGGGAGACCCAGTACTTC | CASSLRSSGSADSGETQYF